One sample yielded the 15 T cell receptor beta chains listed below, sequenced in a study of blood T cell repertoires in COVID-19. Some clones are missing from TCRdb's copy, which holds only in-frame ones; the method was immunoSEQ multiplex PCR. The table lists about 260,000 clones, approximately 87% of them singletons. Sequencing used peripheral blood. These receptors were obtained from a man aged 60 to 75 who had recovered from COVID-19.

The CDR3 bases are TGTGCCAGTGGACAGACCTACGAGCAGTACTTC. It encodes CASGQTYEQYF. This chain uses TRBV19 with TRBJ2-7, with D possibly TRBD1 on 6 matching bases. Germline-derived CDR1 and CDR2 are LNHDA and SQIVND (reference sequence). CDR3 length equals 11 residues. V was clipped by 8 bases and J by 2 bases, with 7 bases between them.

The chain employs TRBV11-2 and TRBJ1-2; tentative D call: TRBD1 (5 bases). Germline CDR1 SGHAT, CDR2 FQNNGV. V shed 3 bases and J shed 7 bases, with 18 bases lying between them. The CDR3 has 15 residues. CDR3 in DNA: TGTGCCAGCAGCTTCACGGGGGGTGTTGGGTCTGGCTACACCTTC. Protein: CASSFTGGVGSGYTF.

This clone showed up just once. The V and J genes are TRBV9 and TRBJ2-3, with 7 positions matching TRBD2. The CDR3 is 16 amino acids. Germline V gene data show CDR1 as SGDLS and CDR2 as YYNGEE. V dropped 0 bases and J dropped 5; count of bases not matched to a gene: 9. The DNA for the CDR3 is TGTGCCAGCAGCGTAGAGATATACGGGGGGAAAGATACGCAGTATTTT. This sequence encodes CASSVEIYGGKDTQYF. The whole variable domain, remainder taken from reference TRBV9 and TRBJ2-3, is DSGVTQTPKHLITATGQRVTLRCSPRSGDLSVYWYQQSLDQGLQFLIQYYNGEERAKGNILERFSAQQFPDLHSELNLSSLELGDSALYFCASSVEIYGGKDTQYFGPGTRLTVL.

The V and J genes are TRBV5-4 and TRBJ2-3, with TRBD1 matching over 7 bases. The CDR3 sequence is 15 residues long. V shed 0 bases and J 1 base; nucleotides not matched to a gene: 2. Germline V CDR1 and CDR2: SGHNT, YYREEE (reference sequence). The CDR3 protein is CASSLATGGTDTQYF. The CDR3 DNA follows: TGTGCCAGCAGCTTGGCCACAGGGGGCACAGATACGCAGTATTTT.

The sample holds one count of this clone. This chain links TRBV11-2 with TRBJ2-7; 7 nucleotides agree with TRBD2. J gave up 0 bases and V 5 bases, and 7 bases lay outside the gene matches. The CDR3 contains 15 residues. Germline lookup yields CDR1 SGHAT and CDR2 FQNNGV. CDR3 nucleotide sequence: TGTGCCAGCAGCATTCTAGCGGAATACTCCTACGAGCAGTACTTC. Translated: CASSILAEYSYEQYF.

V gene TRBV7-9 combines with J gene TRBJ1-3; D uncertain. V lost 1 base and J 4 bases, leaving 5 bases between the germline ends. This CDR3 region has 13 residues. CDR1 is SEHNR and CDR2 is FQNEAQ in the germline V gene (reference sequence). In DNA, the CDR3 is TGTGCCAGCAGCTTAGTGAGCGGAAACACCATATATTTT. Translation gives CASSLVSGNTIYF.

This clone was seen once. V usage is TRBV12-5 and J usage is TRBJ2-7; 8 nucleotides align to TRBD1. Germline CDR1 LGHNT, CDR2 FRNRAP. Trimming took 6 bases from V and 3 from J; bases not matched to a gene: 4. CDR3 length: 13 residues. CDR3 region: CASGLGTGYEQYF. For the CDR3, the DNA is TGTGCTAGTGGCCTTGGGACAGGCTACGAGCAGTACTTC.

V usage is TRBV10-3 and J usage is TRBJ1-1, with D possibly TRBD1 on 6 matching bases. Germline lookup yields CDR1 ENHRY and CDR2 SYGVKD. The V end lost 6 bases, the J end lost 0 bases, and 14 bases lay between the germline ends. This CDR3 is 15 amino acids long. CDR3 nucleotide sequence: TGTGCCATCAGGGGAGGGGGGACCATGAACACTGAAGCTTTCTTT. Translated, it gives CAIRGGGTMNTEAFF.

This clone came up a few times. V gene TRBV7-2 combines with J gene TRBJ2-3, with TRBD1 matching over 9 bases. The CDR3 is 15 amino acids. V lost 5 bases to trimming and J lost 4 bases; unmatched junction nucleotides: 7. In germline, CDR1 is SGHTA, CDR2 FQGNSA. DNA for the CDR3: TGTGCCAGCAGCGTGACAGGGGGTTCACCAGATACGCAGTATTTT. Protein product: CASSVTGGSPDTQYF. The variable domain in full, completed from reference TRBV7-2 and TRBJ2-3, reads GAGVSQSPSNKVTEKGKDVELRCDPISGHTALYWYRQSLGQGLEFLIYFQGNSAPDKSGLPSDRFSAERTGGSVSTLTIQRTQQEDSAVYLCASSVTGGSPDTQYFGPGTRLTVL.

This clone was seen repeatedly, ten times or more. V and J are TRBV3-1 (or the pseudogene TRBV3-2) and TRBJ1-2; D gene uncertain. Trimming removed 4 bases from V and 4 bases from J, with 7 bases in between. Germline V gene sequence: CDR1 LGHDT, CDR2 YNNKEL (reference sequence). The CDR3 is 12 amino acids. The CDR3: CASSRRSYGYTF. In DNA, the CDR3 is TGTGCCAGCAGCCGGAGATCCTATGGCTACACCTTC.

The CDR3 here is CASSSDRDLATFTDTQYF. In DNA form, the CDR3 reads TGTGCCAGCAGCTCAGACAGGGATCTGGCCACATTCACAGATACGCAGTATTTT. This chain links TRBV11-3 with TRBJ2-3, with 7 positions matching TRBD1. V gave up 4 bases and J gave up 2 bases; unmatched junction bases: 15. In germline, CDR1 is SGHNT, CDR2 YENEEA. The CDR3 covers 18 residues.

This chain connects TRBV12-5 to TRBJ2-1, with D maybe TRBD2 (5 bases). V lost 1 base, J lost 7 bases, and 11 bases lay in between. The germline V gene encodes CDR1 LGHNT and CDR2 FRNRAP. The CDR3 runs to 14 residues. The CDR3 region is CASGLALRGNEQFF. The CDR3, as DNA: TGTGCTAGTGGTTTGGCCCTACGGGGAAATGAGCAGTTCTTC.

The chain uses TRBV11-2 and TRBJ2-3, with TRBD1 identical over 8 bases. The CDR3 is made up of 15 amino acids. Germline V gene sequence: CDR1 SGHAT, CDR2 FQNNGV. Unmatched junction bases numbered 6, after V lost 5 bases and J lost 2 bases. CDR3 coding DNA: TGTGCCAGCAGCCGAACAGGGGGATTCACAGATACGCAGTATTTT. Protein: CASSRTGGFTDTQYF.

This chain uses TRBV7-8 with TRBJ2-7, with no clear D. The germline V and J ends were trimmed by 3 bases and 0 bases, with 18 bases remaining between them. Germline CDR1 reads SGHVS; CDR2 reads FQNEAQ. CDR3 size: 17 residues. The CDR3, as DNA: TGTGCCAGCAGCTTTCGCGGCTGGCGGCAGAGCTCCTACGAGCAGTACTTC. This sequence encodes CASSFRGWRQSSYEQYF.

The chain joins TRBV2 to TRBJ2-2, with D uncertain. The V end lost 7 bases, the J end lost 0 bases, and 6 bases lay between the germline ends. Germline V lookup: CDR1 SNHLY, CDR2 FYNNEI. The CDR3 consists of 13 residues. For the CDR3, the DNA is TGTGCCAGCAACTCTGCGAACACCGGGGAGCTGTTTTTT. This translates into CASNSANTGELFF.